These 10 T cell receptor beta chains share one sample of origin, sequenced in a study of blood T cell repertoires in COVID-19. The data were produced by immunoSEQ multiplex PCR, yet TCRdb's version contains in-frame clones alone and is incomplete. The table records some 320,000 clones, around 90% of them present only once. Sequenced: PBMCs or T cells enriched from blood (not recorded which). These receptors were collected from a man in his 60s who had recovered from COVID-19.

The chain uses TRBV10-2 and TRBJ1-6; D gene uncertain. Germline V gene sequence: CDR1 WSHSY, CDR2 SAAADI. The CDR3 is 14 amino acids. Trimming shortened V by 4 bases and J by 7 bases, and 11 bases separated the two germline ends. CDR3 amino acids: CASSVSRGNSPLHF. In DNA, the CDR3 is TGCGCCAGCAGTGTAAGCCGGGGAAATTCACCCCTCCACTTT.

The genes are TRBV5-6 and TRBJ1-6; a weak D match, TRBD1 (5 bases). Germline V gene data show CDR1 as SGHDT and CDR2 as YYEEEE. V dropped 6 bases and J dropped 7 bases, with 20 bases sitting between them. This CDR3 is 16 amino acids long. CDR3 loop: CASILWGTRRNSPLHF. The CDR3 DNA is TGTGCCAGCATCCTTTGGGGCACCCGCCGGAATTCACCCCTCCACTTT.

The CDR3 nucleotides are TGTGCCACCAGCCCTTCCGGGGGCTATGGCTACACCTTC. This sequence encodes CATSPSGGYGYTF. The J gene is TRBJ1-2, the V gene TRBV15; perhaps TRBD1 as D (5 bases). Germline V gives CDR1 LNHNV, CDR2 YYDKDF (reference sequence). V gave up 5 bases and J gave up 4 bases, with 11 bases separating them. The CDR3 length is 13 residues.

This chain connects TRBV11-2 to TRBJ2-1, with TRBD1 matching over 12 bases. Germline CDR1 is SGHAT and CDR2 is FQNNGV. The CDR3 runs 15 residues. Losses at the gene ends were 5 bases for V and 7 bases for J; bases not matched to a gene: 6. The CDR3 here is CASSDRDRGRNEQFF. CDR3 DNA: TGTGCCAGCAGCGACCGGGACAGGGGGCGGAATGAGCAGTTCTTC. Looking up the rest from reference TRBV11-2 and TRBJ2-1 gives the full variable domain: EAGVAQSPRYKIIEKRQSVAFWCNPISGHATLYWYQQILGQGPKLLIQFQNNGVVDDSQLPKDRFSAERLKGVDSTLKIQPAKLEDSAVYLCASSDRDRGRNEQFFGPGTRLTVL.

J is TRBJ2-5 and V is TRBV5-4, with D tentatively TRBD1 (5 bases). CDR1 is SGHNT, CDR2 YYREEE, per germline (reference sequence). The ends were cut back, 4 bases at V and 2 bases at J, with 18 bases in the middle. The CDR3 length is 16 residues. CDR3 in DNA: TGTGCCAGCAGCCTCCGAACAGGATTCTCACAAGAGACCCAGTACTTC. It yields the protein CASSLRTGFSQETQYF.

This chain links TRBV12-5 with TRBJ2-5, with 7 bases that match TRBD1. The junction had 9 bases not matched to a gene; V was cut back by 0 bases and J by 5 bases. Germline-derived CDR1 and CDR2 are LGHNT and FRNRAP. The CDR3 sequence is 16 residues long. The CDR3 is CASGLVVGGAPETQYF. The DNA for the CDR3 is TGTGCTAGTGGTTTGGTGGTAGGGGGCGCCCCGGAGACCCAGTACTTC.

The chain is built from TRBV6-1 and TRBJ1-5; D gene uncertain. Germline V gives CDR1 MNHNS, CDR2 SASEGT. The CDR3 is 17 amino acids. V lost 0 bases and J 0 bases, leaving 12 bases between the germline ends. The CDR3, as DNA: TGTGCCAGCAGTGAAGCGCCTTCAGATTATAGCAATCAGCCCCAGCATTTT. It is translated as CASSEAPSDYSNQPQHF.

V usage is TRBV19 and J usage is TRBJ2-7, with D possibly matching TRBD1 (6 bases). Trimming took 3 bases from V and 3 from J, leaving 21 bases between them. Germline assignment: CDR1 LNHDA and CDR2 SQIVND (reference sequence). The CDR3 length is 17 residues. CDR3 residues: CASSIGVLGQVVYEQYF. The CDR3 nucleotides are TGTGCCAGTAGTATTGGTGTTCTGGGACAAGTAGTCTACGAGCAGTACTTC.

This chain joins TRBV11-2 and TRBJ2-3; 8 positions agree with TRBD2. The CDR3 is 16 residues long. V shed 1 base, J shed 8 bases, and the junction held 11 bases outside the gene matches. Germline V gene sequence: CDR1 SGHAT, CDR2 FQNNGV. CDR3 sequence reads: CASSLGVAGPVGTQYF. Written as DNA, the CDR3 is TGTGCCAGCAGCTTAGGAGTAGCGGGGCCTGTCGGTACGCAGTATTTT.

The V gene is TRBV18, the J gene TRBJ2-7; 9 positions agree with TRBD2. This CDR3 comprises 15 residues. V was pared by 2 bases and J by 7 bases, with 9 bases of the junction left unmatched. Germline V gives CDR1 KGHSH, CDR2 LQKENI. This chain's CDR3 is CASSPVWTSESEQYF. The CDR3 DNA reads TGTGCCAGCTCACCAGTCTGGACTAGCGAGAGTGAGCAGTACTTC.